A single TCR beta chain is shown here with its context. Its antigen is still unknown. This specimen comes from a study of cytotoxic CD8 clonotypes in ibrutinib-treated CLL. Regarding the study as a whole: The study found baseline clonality above age-matched healthy donors, tracking circulating CD8+ T-cell counts.

J lost 5 bases, V lost 3 bases, and 10 bases had no gene match. The CDR3 extends over 15 amino acids. Germline V lookup: CDR1 SGHNT, CDR2 YYREEE (reference sequence). The repertoire was sequenced with immunoSEQ multiplex PCR; TCRdb's copy has only in-frame clones and lacks some. The sample holds 40,000 or so clones; approximately 70% are singletons and the top ten take about a tenth. The genes are TRBV5-4 and TRBJ1-2, with 7 positions matching TRBD1. The sequenced sample was PBMCs, obtained at disease progression, from a patient treated with ibrutinib. The TCR originated in a human donor with chronic lymphocytic leukemia. CDR3 in DNA: TGTGCCAGCAGCTCGCACCGACAGGGAAAGTATGGCTACACCTTC. It translates to CASSSHRQGKYGYTF.